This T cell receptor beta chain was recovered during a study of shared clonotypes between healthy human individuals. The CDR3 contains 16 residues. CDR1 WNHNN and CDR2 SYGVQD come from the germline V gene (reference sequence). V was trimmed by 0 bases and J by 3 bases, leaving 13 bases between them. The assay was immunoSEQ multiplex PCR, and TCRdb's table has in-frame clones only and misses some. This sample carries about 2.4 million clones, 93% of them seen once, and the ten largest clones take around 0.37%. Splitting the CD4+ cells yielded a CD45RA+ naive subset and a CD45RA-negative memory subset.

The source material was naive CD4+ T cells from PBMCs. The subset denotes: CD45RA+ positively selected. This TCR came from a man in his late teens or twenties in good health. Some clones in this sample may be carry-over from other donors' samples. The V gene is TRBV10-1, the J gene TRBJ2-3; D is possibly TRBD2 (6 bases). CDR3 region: CASSESAGRGTDTQYF. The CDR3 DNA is TGCGCCAGCAGTGAGTCAGCCGGGCGGGGAACAGATACGCAGTATTTT.